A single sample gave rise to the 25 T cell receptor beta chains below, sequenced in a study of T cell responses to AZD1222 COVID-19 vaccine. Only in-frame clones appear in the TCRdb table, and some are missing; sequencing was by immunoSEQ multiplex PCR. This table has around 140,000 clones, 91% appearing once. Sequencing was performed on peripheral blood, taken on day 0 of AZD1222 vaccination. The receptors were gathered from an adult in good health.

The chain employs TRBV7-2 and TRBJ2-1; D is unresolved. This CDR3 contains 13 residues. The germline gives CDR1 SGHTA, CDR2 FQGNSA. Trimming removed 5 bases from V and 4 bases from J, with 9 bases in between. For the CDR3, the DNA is TGTGCCAGCAGCCCAGACGTATACAATGAGCAGTTCTTC. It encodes CASSPDVYNEQFF. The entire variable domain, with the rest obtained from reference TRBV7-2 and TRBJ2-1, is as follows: GAGVSQSPSNKVTEKGKDVELRCDPISGHTALYWYRQSLGQGLEFLIYFQGNSAPDKSGLPSDRFSAERTGGSVSTLTIQRTQQEDSAVYLCASSPDVYNEQFFGPGTRLTVL.

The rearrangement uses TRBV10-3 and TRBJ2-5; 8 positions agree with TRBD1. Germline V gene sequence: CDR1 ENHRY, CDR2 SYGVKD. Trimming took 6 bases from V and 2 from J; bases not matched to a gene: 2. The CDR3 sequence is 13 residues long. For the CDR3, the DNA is TGTGCCATCAGGGGGACAGGTCAAGAGACCCAGTACTTC. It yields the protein CAIRGTGQETQYF.

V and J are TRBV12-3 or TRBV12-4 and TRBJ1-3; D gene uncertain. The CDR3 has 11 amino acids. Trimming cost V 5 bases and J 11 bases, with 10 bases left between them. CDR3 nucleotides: TGTGCCAGCAGTGACAATGGTGCCATATATTTT. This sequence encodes CASSDNGAIYF.

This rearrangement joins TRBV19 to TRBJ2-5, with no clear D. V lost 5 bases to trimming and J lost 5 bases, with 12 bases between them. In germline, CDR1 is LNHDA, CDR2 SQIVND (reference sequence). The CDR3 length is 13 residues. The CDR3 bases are TGTGCCAGTAGTGTCGGATTCAGGGAGACCCAGTACTTC. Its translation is CASSVGFRETQYF.

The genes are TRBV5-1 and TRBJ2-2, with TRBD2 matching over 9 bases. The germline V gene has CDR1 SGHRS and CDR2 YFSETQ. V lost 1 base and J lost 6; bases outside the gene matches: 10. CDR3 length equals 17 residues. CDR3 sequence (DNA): TGCGCCAGCAGCTTGCCTCACCTCGGGACTAGCTCCGGGGAGCTGTTTTTT. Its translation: CASSLPHLGTSSGELFF. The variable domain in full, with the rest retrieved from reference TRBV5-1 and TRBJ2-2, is KAGVTQTPRYLIKTRGQQVTLSCSPISGHRSVSWYQQTPGQGLQFLFEYFSETQRNKGNFPGRFSGRQFSNSRSEMNVSTLELGDSALYLCASSLPHLGTSSGELFFGEGSRLTVL.

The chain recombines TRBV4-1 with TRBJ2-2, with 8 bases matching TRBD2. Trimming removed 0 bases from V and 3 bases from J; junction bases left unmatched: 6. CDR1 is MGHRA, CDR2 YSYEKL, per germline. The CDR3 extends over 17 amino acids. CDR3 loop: CASSQEGLVFHTGELFF. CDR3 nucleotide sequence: TGCGCCAGCAGCCAAGAGGGACTAGTCTTTCACACCGGGGAGCTGTTTTTT.

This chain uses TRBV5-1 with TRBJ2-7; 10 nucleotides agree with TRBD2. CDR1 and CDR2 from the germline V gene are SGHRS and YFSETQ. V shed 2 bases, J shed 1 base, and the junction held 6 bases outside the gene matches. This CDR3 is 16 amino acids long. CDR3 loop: CASSLPTSGVSYEQYF. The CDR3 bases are TGCGCCAGCAGCTTACCAACTAGCGGGGTATCCTACGAGCAGTACTTC. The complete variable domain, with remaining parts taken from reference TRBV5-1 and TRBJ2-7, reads KAGVTQTPRYLIKTRGQQVTLSCSPISGHRSVSWYQQTPGQGLQFLFEYFSETQRNKGNFPGRFSGRQFSNSRSEMNVSTLELGDSALYLCASSLPTSGVSYEQYFGPGTRLTVT.

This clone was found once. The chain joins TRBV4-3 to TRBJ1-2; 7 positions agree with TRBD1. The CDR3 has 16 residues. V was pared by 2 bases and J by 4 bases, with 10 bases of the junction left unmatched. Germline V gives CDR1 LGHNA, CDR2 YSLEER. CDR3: CASSQHGTGALYGYTF. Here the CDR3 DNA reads TGCGCCAGCAGCCAACACGGAACAGGGGCACTCTATGGCTACACCTTC.

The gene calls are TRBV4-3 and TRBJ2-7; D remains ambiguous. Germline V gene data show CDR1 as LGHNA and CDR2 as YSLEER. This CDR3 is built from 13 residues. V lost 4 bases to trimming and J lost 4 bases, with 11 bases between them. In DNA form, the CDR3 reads TGCGCCAGCAGCCTAACGGGCGGTTACGAGCAGTACTTC. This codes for CASSLTGGYEQYF.

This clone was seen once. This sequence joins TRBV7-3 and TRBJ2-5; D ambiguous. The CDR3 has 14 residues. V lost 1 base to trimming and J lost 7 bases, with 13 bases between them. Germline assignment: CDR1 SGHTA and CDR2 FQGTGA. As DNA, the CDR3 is TGTGCCAGCAGCTTAAATACCAGTCCAGGGACCCAGTACTTC. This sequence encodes CASSLNTSPGTQYF.

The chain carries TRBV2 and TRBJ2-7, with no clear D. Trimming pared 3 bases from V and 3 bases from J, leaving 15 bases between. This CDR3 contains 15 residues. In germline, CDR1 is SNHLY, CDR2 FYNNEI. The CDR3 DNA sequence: TGTGCCAGCAGTGAGGGTATTACCGGCGGCTACGAGCAGTACTTC. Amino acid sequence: CASSEGITGGYEQYF.

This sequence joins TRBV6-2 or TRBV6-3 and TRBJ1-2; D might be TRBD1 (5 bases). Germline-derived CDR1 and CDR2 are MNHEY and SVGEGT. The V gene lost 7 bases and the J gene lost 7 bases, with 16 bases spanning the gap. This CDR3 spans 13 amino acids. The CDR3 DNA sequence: TGTGCCAGCACCCCAGGCAGGGCGCGTGGCTACACCTTC. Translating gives CASTPGRARGYTF.

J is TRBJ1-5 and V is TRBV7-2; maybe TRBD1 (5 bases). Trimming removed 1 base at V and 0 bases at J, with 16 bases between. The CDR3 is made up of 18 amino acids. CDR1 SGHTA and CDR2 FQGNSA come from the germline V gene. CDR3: CASSLGRGRAYSNQPQHF. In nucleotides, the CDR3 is TGTGCCAGCAGCTTAGGGCGTGGCAGGGCTTATAGCAATCAGCCCCAGCATTTT.

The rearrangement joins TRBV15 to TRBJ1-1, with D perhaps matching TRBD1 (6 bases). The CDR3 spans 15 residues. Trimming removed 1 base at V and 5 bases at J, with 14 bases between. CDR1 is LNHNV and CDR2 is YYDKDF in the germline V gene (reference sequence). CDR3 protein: CATSRGGIQGTEAFF. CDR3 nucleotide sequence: TGTGCCACCAGCAGAGGGGGAATACAGGGTACTGAAGCTTTCTTT.

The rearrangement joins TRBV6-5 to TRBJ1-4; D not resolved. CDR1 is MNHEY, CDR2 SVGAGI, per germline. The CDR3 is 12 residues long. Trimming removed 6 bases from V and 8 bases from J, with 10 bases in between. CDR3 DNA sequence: TGTGCCAGCAGGGCCACAGAGGAAAAACTGTTTTTT. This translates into CASRATEEKLFF.

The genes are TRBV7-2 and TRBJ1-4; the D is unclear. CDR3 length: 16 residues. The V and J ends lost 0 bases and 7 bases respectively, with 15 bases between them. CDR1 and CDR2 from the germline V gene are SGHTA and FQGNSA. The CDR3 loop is CASSLAALRSGEKLFF. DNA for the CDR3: TGTGCCAGCAGCTTAGCAGCCCTTCGGTCGGGTGAAAAACTGTTTTTT. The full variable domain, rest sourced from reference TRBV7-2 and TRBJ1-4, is GAGVSQSPSNKVTEKGKDVELRCDPISGHTALYWYRQSLGQGLEFLIYFQGNSAPDKSGLPSDRFSAERTGGSVSTLTIQRTQQEDSAVYLCASSLAALRSGEKLFFGSGTQLSVL.

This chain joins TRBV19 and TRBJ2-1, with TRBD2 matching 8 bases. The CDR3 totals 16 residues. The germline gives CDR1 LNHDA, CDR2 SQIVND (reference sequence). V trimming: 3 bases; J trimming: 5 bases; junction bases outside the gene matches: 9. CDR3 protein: CASSIGDGRVNNEQFF. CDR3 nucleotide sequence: TGTGCCAGTAGTATCGGGGACGGGAGGGTTAACAATGAGCAGTTCTTC.

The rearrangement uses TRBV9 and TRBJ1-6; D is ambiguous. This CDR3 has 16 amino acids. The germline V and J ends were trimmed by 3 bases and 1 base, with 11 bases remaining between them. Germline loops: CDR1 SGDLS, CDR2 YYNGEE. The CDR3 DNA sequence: TGTGCCAGCAGCGCCAGAGTTGGTTCCTATAATTCACCCCTCCACTTT. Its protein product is CASSARVGSYNSPLHF.

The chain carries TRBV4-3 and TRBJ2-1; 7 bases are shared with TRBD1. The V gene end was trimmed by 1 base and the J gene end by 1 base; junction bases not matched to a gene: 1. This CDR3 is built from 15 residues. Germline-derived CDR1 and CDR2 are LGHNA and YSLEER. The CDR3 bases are TGCGCCAGCAGCCAAGCAGGGGGATCCTACAATGAGCAGTTCTTC. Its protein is CASSQAGGSYNEQFF.

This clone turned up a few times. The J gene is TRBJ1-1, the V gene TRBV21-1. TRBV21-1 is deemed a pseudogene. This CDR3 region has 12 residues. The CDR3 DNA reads TGTGCCAGCAGCAAGACGGTGAATGAAGCTTTCTTT. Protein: CASSKTVNEAFF.

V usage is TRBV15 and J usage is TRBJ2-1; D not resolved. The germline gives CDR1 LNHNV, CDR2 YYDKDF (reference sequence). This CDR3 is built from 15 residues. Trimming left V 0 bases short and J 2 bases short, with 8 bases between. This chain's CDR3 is CATSRDPNAYNEQFF. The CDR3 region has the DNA TGTGCCACCAGCAGAGACCCTAACGCCTACAATGAGCAGTTCTTC.

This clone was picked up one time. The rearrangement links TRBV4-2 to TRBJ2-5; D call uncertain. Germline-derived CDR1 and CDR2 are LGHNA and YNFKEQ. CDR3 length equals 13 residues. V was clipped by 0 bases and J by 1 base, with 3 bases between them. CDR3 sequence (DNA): TGTGCCAGCAGCCAAGAGGGCCAAGAGACCCAGTACTTC. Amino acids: CASSQEGQETQYF.

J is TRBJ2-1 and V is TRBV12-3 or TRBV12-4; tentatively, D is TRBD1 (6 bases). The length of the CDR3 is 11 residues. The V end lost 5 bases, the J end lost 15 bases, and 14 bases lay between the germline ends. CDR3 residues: CASSVDTGPFF. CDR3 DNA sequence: TGTGCCAGCAGTGTCGACACAGGGCCGTTCTTC.

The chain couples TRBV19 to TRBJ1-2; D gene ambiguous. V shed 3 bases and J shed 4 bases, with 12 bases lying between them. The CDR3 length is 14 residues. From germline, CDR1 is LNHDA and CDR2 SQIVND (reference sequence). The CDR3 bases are TGTGCCAGTAGTATTCTCCGGGAGAGCTATGGCTACACCTTC. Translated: CASSILRESYGYTF.

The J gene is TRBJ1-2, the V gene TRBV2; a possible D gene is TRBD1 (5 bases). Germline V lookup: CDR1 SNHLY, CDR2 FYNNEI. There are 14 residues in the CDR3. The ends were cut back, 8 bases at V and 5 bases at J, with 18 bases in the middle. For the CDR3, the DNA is TGTGCCAGCGTGGCCGTAGGACATACTTATGGCTACACCTTC. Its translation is CASVAVGHTYGYTF.